This passage covers 17 T cell receptor beta chains from one sample sequenced in a study of blood T cells in healthy people across ages. A sample-barcoded 5' primer and a J-beta primer mix were used in a second PCR of roughly 6 to 11 cycles. MiXCR, run by TCRdb on the 5' RACE reads, gives a single entry per CDR3 protein. The data contain approximately 690,000 distinct CDR3 sequences, 40% to 45% of them singletons. Sequencing used blood. The origin of the receptors is a man of 80 years or more in good health.

The rearrangement joins TRBV28 to TRBJ2-2, with 8 bases that match TRBD2. Per the germline V gene, CDR1 is MDHEN and CDR2 is SYDVKM. The trim removed 5 bases at V and 7 bases at J, leaving 6 bases unmatched. This CDR3 contains 14 residues. The CDR3 here is CASSPPAGGGELFF. The CDR3 DNA reads TGTGCCAGCAGTCCACCTGCGGGGGGCGGGGAGCTGTTTTTT.

The rearrangement links TRBV10-3 to TRBJ2-1, with 10 bases matching TRBD2. Germline V gives CDR1 ENHRY, CDR2 SYGVKD. The V gene end was trimmed by 11 bases and the J gene end by 0 bases; junction bases not matched to a gene: 19. The CDR3 sequence is 19 residues long. CDR3 loop: CAARQAGAGGISSYNEQFF. The DNA of the CDR3 is TGTGCCGCGAGACAGGCGGGAGCGGGAGGGATAAGCTCCTACAATGAGCAGTTCTTC.

The chain combines TRBV20-1 with TRBJ2-1; D may match TRBD1 or TRBD2 (5 bases each). CDR3 length equals 13 residues. Germline CDR1 DFQATT, CDR2 SNEGSKA (reference sequence). V was trimmed by 5 bases and J by 9 bases, leaving 17 bases between them. The CDR3 DNA reads as TGCAGTGCTGGCCGGGACCCTCCCCCTGAGCAGTTCTTC. Translation gives CSAGRDPPPEQFF.

This clonotype was seen more than once but under ten times. This clone may be a read error of a much larger clone one base away. The chain combines TRBV7-2 with TRBJ2-1, with unresolved D. Judging by the DNA end, TRBJ2-7 fits better; the J call may be wrong. This CDR3 comprises 13 residues. Germline V lookup: CDR1 SGHTA, CDR2 FQGNSA. The CDR3 nucleotides read TGTGCCAGCAGCTTACCGAGCTACAATGAGCAGTACTTC. It yields the protein CASSLPSYNEQYF.

J is TRBJ2-7 and V is TRBV11-2, with 7 bases aligning to TRBD1. J lost 5 bases, V lost 5 bases, and 18 bases had no gene match. Germline-derived CDR1 and CDR2 are SGHAT and FQNNGV. The CDR3 covers 17 residues. The CDR3 coding sequence is TGTGCCAGCAGCCTTCATTCCGGGACAGTAAACCCCAACGAGCAGTACTTC. Protein product: CASSLHSGTVNPNEQYF.

This clonotype was seen only a few times. The CDR3 coding sequence is TGCAGTGCTAGAGACCCGCGGGGTGAGCAGTTCTTC. It translates to CSARDPRGEQFF. The chain joins TRBV20-1 to TRBJ2-1; TRBD2 might be the D (6 bases). This CDR3 is 12 amino acids long. V lost 0 bases and J 9 bases, leaving 9 bases between the germline ends. Germline V gene lookup returns CDR1 DFQATT and CDR2 SNEGSKA (reference sequence).

The chain has TRBV20-1 and TRBJ1-5, with D possibly matching TRBD1 (6 bases). V lost 6 bases, J lost 9 bases, and 18 bases lay in between. The CDR3 has 13 residues. Germline CDR1 reads DFQATT; CDR2 reads SNEGSKA (reference sequence). CDR3 bases: TGCAGTGCCGGAGAAGGACAGTACAGGCCCCAGCATTTT. Translation: CSAGEGQYRPQHF.

The sample holds many counts of this clonotype. The chain carries TRBV7-7 and TRBJ2-5; 15 nucleotides match TRBD2. Germline loops: CDR1 SSHAT, CDR2 FNYEAQ (reference sequence). The CDR3 covers 16 residues. V dropped 5 bases and J dropped 2; count of bases not matched to a gene: 3. This CDR3 reads CASSPGLAGGQETQYF. The CDR3 DNA is TGTGCCAGCAGCCCGGGACTAGCGGGGGGTCAAGAGACCCAGTACTTC. The full variable domain, completed using reference TRBV7-7 and TRBJ2-5, is GAGVSQSPRYKVTKRGQDVTLRCDPISSHATLYWYQQALGQGPEFLTYFNYEAQPDKSGLPSDRFSAERPEGSISTLTIQRTEQRDSAMYRCASSPGLAGGQETQYFGPGTRLLVL.

The chain joins TRBV7-9 to TRBJ1-5, with D possibly being TRBD1 (5 bases). The CDR3 length is 14 residues. Germline CDR1 SEHNR, CDR2 FQNEAQ (reference sequence). V lost 3 bases, J lost 3 bases, and 9 bases lay in between. The CDR3 sequence: CASSLGGINQPQHF. The CDR3 nucleotides are TGTGCCAGCAGCTTGGGGGGGATCAATCAGCCCCAGCATTTT.

The V gene is TRBV27, the J gene TRBJ1-2; D is undetermined. Germline V lookup: CDR1 MNHEY, CDR2 SMNVEV (reference sequence). V shed 5 bases and J shed 0 bases, with 25 bases lying between them. The length of the CDR3 is 19 residues. CDR3 residues: CASSPLVDPAARSNYGYTF. The CDR3 nucleotides read TGTGCCAGCAGTCCCCTCGTTGACCCGGCTGCGAGATCTAACTATGGCTACACCTTC.

The chain has TRBV7-2 and TRBJ2-3; no clear D gene. This CDR3 region has 18 residues. The V gene lost 5 bases and the J gene lost 0 bases, with 21 bases spanning the gap. Germline loops: CDR1 SGHTA, CDR2 FQGNSA. The CDR3 spells CASSPAHGNSRSTDTQYF. In DNA form, the CDR3 reads TGTGCCAGCAGCCCAGCCCACGGAAATAGCAGGAGCACAGATACGCAGTATTTT.

This clonotype appeared once. A junction end diverges from the germline sequence, so it may reflect a read error. This sequence joins TRBV29-1 and TRBJ1-1; D unclear. Germline CDR1 SQVTM, CDR2 ANQGSEA. This CDR3 contains 14 residues. CDR3 in amino acids: CSVGFREVHTGAFF. The CDR3 DNA reads as TGCAGCGTTGGCTTTAGGGAAGTGCACACTGGAGCTTTCTTT.

V gene TRBV21-1 combines with J gene TRBJ2-1. TRBV21-1 is reported as a pseudogene. The CDR3 sequence is 11 residues long. The chain's CDR3 is CASTVENEQFF. CDR3 in DNA: TGTGCCAGCACCGTTGAGAATGAGCAGTTCTTC.

The chain is built from TRBV29-1 and TRBJ2-1; 11 bases agree with TRBD2. V lost 7 bases, J lost 8 bases, and 10 bases stayed unmatched. The germline V gene has CDR1 SQVTM and CDR2 ANQGSEA. CDR3 length: 14 amino acids. The CDR3 region is CSGGYTSGSHEQFF. CDR3 DNA: TGCAGCGGGGGTTACACTAGCGGGAGTCATGAGCAGTTCTTC.

With regard to this clonotype: With a much larger clone just one base away, this may be a read error. The chain employs TRBV4-3 and TRBJ2-1, with D unresolved. The CDR3 totals 14 residues. Germline CDR1 LGHNA, CDR2 YSLEER. The V gene lost 0 bases and the J gene lost 15 bases, with 18 bases spanning the gap. The CDR3 DNA follows: TGCGCCAGCAGCCAAGATCGACTTGGACCAAAGCTGTTCTTC. This codes for CASSQDRLGPKLFF.

This clonotype has a count of ten or more. This chain uses TRBV4-1 with TRBJ1-2, with TRBD1 matching over 12 bases. The CDR3 contains 15 residues. CDR1 and CDR2 from the germline V gene are MGHRA and YSYEKL. J gave up 5 bases and V 1 base, and 2 bases lay outside the gene matches. The DNA of the CDR3 is TGCGCCAGCAGCCAAGGGGACAGGGGGCAATATGGCTACACCTTC. Its translation: CASSQGDRGQYGYTF.

This clonotype was picked up one time. V gene TRBV7-8 combines with J gene TRBJ2-7, with TRBD2 identical over 9 bases. Trimming took 0 bases from V and 6 from J; bases not matched to a gene: 6. The CDR3 loop spans 15 amino acids. The germline V gene has CDR1 SGHVS and CDR2 FQNEAQ. This CDR3 is CASSLAVGLAVEQYF. DNA for the CDR3: TGTGCCAGCAGCTTAGCTGTGGGACTAGCCGTCGAGCAGTACTTC.